This TCR beta chain was recorded in a study of T cell repertoires in cytomegalovirus infection (dated by TCRdb to the late 2010s). Regarding the complete study: Donor HLA type was relevant to the analysis, as public TCR beta signatures indicated carriage of CMV infection together with the matching HLA type. The research as a whole found: Cumulative frequency of public TCR beta family members discriminated carriers of CMV infection plus the relevant HLA type in this cohort and an independent approximately 350-donor cohort. In the ex vivo response, HLA-C-restricted CMV-specific TCR beta clonotypes were dominant, and in two of eight donors the single most frequent clonotype came from this HLA-C-restricted group.

For sequencing, an Illumina HiSeq 1500 was employed. TCRdb reprocessing: public reads trimmed at Q25 with fastp, clones called with MiXCR, in-frame beta chains kept. All rows with the same CDR3 protein become a single entry with the most common DNA and genes. This sample is represented by around 550,000 distinct CDR3 sequences; about 26% of them were singletons. Roughly an eighth of the sample lies in the top ten. This clonotype has a count of ten or more. Its antigen remains undetermined. No qualities accompany the bases; no much larger clone lies one base away. The CDR3 starts with the cysteine, ends with the phenylalanine, and has 14 residues. This entry keeps only the CDR3 DNA: 42 bases, framed from base 1. CDR1 DFQATT and CDR2 SNEGSKA are derived from the germline V gene (reference sequence). V ends up 5 bases short and J 0 bases short, with an unmatched junction base count of 2.

The TCR originated in a human donor in good health (CMV status not recorded). Some clones in this sample may be carry-over from other donors' samples. Sequenced input: PBMCs. The V and J segments used are TRBV20-1 and TRBJ2-3; 10 bases in the middle match TRBD2. The DNA is as follows: TGCAGTGCTGGACTAGCGGAAAGCACAGATACGCAGTATTTT. It translates to CSAGLAESTDTQYF.